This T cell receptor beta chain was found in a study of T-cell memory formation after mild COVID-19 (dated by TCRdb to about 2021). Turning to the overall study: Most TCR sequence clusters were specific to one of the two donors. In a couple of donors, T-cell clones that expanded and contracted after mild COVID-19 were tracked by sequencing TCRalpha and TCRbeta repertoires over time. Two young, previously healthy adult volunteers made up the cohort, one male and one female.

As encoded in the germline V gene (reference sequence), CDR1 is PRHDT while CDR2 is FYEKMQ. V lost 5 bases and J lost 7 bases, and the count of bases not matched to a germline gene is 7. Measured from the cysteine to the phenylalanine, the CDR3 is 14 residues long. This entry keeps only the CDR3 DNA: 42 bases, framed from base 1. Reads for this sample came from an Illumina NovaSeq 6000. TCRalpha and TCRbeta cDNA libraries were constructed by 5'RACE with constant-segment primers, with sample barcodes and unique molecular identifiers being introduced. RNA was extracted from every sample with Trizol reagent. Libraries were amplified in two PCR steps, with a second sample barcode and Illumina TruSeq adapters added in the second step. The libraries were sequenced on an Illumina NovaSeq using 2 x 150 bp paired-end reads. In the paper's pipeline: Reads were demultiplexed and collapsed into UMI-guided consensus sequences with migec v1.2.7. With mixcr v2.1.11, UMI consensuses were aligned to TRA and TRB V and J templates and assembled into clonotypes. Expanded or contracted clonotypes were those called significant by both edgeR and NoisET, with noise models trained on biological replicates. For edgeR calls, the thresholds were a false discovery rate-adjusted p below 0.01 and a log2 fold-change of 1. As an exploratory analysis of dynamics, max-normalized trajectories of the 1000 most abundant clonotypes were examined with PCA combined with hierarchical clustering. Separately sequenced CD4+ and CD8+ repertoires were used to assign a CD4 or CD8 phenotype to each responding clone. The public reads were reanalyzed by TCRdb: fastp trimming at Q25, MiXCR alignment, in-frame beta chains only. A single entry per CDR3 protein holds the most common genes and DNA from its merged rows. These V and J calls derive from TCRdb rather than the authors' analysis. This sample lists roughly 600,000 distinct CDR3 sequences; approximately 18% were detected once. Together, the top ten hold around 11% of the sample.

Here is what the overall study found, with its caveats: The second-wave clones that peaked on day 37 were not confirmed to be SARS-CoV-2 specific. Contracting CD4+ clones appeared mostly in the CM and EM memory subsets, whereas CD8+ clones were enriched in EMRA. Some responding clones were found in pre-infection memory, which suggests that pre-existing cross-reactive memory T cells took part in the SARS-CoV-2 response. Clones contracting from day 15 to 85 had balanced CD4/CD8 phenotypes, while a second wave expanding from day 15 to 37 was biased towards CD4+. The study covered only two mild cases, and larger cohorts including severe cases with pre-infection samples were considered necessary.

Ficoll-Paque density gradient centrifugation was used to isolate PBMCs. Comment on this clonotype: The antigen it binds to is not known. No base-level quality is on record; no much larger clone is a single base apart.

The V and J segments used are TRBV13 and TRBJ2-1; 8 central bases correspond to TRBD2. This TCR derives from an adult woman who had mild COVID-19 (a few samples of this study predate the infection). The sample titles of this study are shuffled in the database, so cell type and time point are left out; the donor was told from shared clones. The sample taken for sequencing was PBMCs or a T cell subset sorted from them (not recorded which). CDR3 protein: CASSIGGAGNEQFF. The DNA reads TGTGCCAGCAGCATCGGGGGGGCCGGAAATGAGCAGTTCTTC.